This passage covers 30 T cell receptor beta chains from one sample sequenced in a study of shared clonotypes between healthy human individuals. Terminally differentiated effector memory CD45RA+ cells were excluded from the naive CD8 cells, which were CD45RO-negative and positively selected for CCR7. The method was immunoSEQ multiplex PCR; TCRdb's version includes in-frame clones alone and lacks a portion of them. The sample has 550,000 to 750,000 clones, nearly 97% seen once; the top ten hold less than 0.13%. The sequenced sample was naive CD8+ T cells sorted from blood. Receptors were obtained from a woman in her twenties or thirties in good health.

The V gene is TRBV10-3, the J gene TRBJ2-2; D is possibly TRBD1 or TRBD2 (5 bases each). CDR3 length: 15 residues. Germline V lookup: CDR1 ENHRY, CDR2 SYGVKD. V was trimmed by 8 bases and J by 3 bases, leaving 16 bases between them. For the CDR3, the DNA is TGTGCCATCTCAGACGTGGGGGACGACACCGGGGAGCTGTTTTTT. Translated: CAISDVGDDTGELFF.

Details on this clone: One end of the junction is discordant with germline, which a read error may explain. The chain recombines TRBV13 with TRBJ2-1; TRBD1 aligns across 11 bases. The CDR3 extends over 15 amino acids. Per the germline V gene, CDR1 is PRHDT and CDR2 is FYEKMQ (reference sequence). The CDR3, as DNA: TGTGCCAGCAGCATAGGGACAGGGGGTTACAATGAGCAGTTCTTC. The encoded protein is CASSIGTGGYNEQFF. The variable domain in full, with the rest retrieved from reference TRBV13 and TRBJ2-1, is AAGVIQSPRHLIKEKRETATLKCYPIPRHDTVYWYQQGPGQDPQFLISFYEKMQSDKGSIPDRFSAQQFSDYHSELNMSSLELGDSALYFCASSIGTGGYNEQFFGPGTRLTVL.

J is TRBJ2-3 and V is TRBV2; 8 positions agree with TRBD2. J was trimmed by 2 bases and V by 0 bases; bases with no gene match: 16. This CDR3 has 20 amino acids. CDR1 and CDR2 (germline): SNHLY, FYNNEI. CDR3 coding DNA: TGTGCCAGCAGTGAAGCGTCGTCTACTAGCGGTCCAGTAAACACAGATACGCAGTATTTT. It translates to CASSEASSTSGPVNTDTQYF.

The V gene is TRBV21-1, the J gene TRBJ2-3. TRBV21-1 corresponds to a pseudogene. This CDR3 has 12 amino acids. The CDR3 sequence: CASSNGTHTQYF. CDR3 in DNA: TGTGCCAGCAGCAACGGGACCCATACGCAGTATTTT.

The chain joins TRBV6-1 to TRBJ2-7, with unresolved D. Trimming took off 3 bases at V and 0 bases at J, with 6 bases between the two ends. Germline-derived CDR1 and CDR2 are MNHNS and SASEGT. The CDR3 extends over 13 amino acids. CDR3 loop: CASSDLVSYEQYF. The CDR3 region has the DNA TGTGCCAGCAGTGATCTAGTCTCCTACGAGCAGTACTTC.

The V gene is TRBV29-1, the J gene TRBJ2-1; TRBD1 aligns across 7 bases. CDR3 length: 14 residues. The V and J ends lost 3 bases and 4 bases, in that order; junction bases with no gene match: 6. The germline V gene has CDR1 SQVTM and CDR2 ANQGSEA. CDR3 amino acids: CSVESGGGYNEQFF. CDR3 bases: TGCAGCGTTGAGTCAGGGGGTGGTTACAATGAGCAGTTCTTC.

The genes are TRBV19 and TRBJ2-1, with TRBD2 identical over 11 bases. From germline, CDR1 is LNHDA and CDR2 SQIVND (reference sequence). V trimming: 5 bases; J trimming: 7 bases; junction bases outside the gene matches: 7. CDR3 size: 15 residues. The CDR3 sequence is CASSALAGVGNEQFF. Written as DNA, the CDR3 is TGTGCCAGTAGTGCACTAGCGGGAGTGGGGAATGAGCAGTTCTTC.

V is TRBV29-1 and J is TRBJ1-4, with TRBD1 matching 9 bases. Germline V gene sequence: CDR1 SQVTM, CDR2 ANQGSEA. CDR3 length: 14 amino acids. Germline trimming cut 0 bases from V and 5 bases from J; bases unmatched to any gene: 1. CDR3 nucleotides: TGCAGCGTTGAAGATGGGACAGGGAATGAAAAACTGTTTTTT. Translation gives CSVEDGTGNEKLFF.

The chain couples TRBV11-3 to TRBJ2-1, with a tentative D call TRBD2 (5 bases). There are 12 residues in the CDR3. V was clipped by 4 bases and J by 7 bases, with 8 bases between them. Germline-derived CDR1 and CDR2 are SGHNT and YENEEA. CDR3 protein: CASSSTSNEQFF. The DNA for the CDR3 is TGTGCCAGCAGCTCCACTAGTAATGAGCAGTTCTTC.

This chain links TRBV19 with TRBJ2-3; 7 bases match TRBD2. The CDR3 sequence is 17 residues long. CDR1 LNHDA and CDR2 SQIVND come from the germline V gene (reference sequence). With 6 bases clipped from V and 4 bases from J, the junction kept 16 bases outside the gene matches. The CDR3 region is CASRSLLRAGSSDTQYF. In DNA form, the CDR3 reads TGTGCCAGTAGGAGTCTTTTGAGAGCGGGATCGTCAGATACGCAGTATTTT.

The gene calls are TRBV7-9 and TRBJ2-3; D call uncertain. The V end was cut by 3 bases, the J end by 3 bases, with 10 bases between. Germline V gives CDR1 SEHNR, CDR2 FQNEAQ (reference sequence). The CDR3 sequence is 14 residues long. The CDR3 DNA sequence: TGTGCCAGCAGCTTCCAATGGATAACAGATACGCAGTATTTT. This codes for CASSFQWITDTQYF.

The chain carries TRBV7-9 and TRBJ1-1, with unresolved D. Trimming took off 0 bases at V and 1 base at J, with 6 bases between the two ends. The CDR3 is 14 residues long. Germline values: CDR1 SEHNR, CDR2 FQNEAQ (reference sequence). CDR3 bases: TGTGCCAGCAGCTTAGCAGAAACGAACACTGAAGCTTTCTTT. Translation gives CASSLAETNTEAFF.

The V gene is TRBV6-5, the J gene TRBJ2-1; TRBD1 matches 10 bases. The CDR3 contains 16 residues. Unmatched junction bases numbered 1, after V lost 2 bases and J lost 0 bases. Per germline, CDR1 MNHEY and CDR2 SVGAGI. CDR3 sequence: CASSYRTGGSYNEQFF. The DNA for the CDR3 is TGTGCCAGCAGTTACCGGACAGGGGGCTCCTACAATGAGCAGTTCTTC.

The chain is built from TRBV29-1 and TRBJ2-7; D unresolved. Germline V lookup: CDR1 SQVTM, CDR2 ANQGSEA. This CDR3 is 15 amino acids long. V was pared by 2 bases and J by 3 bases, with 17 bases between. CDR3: CSVELGSRGSYEQYF. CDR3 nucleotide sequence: TGCAGCGTTGAACTGGGGTCACGAGGAAGCTACGAGCAGTACTTC.

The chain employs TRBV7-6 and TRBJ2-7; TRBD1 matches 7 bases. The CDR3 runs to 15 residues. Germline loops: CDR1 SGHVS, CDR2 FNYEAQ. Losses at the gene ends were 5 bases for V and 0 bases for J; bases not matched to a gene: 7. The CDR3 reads CASSPGQASSYEQYF. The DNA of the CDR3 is TGTGCCAGCAGCCCCGGACAGGCGAGCTCCTACGAGCAGTACTTC.

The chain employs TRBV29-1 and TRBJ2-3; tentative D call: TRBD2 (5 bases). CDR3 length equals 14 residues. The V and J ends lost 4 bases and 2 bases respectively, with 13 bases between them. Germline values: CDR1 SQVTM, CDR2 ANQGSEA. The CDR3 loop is CSVVPAENTDTQYF. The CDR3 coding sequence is TGCAGCGTTGTCCCAGCGGAGAACACAGATACGCAGTATTTT.

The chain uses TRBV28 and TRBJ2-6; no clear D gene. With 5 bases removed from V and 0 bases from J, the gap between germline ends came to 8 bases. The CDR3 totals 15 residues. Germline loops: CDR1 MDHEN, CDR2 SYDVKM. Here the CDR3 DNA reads TGTGCCAGCAGTGATATGATCTCTGGGGCCAACGTCCTGACTTTC. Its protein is CASSDMISGANVLTF. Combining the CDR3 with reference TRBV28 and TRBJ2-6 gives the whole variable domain DVKVTQSSRYLVKRTGEKVFLECVQDMDHENMFWYRQDPGLGLRLIYFSYDVKMKEKGDIPEGYSVSREKKERFSLILESASTNQTSMYLCASSDMISGANVLTFGAGSRLTVL.

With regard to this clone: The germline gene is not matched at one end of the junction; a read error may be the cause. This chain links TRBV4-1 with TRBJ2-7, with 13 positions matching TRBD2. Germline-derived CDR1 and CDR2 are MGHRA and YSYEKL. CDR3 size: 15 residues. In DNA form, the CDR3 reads TGCGCCAGCAGCCAAGGGACTAGCGGGAGTTGGGAGCAGCACTTC. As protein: CASSQGTSGSWEQHF.

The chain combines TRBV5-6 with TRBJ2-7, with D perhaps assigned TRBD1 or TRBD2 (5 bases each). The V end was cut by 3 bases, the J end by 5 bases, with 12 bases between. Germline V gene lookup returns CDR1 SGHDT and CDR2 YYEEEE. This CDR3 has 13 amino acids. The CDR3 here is CASSWAGGDEQYF. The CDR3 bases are TGTGCCAGCAGCTGGGCTGGGGGAGACGAGCAGTACTTC.

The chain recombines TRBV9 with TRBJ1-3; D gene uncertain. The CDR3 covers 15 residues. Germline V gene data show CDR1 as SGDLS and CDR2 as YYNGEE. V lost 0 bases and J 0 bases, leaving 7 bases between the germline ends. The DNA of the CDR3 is TGTGCCAGCAGCGTAGCCGGAGACTCTGGAAACACCATATATTTT. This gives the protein CASSVAGDSGNTIYF. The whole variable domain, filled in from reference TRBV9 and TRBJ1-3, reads DSGVTQTPKHLITATGQRVTLRCSPRSGDLSVYWYQQSLDQGLQFLIQYYNGEERAKGNILERFSAQQFPDLHSELNLSSLELGDSALYFCASSVAGDSGNTIYFGEGSWLTVV.

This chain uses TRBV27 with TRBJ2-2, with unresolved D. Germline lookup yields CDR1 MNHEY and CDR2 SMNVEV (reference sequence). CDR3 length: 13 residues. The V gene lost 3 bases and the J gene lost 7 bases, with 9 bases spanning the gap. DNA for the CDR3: TGTGCCAGCAGTTTCTCGCTTAGCGGGGAGCTGTTTTTT. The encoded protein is CASSFSLSGELFF.

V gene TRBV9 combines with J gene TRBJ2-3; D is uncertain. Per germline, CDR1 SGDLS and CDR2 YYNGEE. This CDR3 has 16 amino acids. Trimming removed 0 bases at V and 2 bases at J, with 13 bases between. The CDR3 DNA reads TGTGCCAGCAGCGTAGAGGCTCGCCTCGACACAGATACGCAGTATTTT. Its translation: CASSVEARLDTDTQYF.

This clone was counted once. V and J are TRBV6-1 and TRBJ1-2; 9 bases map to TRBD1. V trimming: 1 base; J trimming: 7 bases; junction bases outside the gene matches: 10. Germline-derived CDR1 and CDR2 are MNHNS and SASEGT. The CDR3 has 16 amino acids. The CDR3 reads CASSEGRDRARPGYTF. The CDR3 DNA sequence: TGTGCCAGCAGTGAAGGCCGGGACAGGGCTCGGCCTGGCTACACCTTC.

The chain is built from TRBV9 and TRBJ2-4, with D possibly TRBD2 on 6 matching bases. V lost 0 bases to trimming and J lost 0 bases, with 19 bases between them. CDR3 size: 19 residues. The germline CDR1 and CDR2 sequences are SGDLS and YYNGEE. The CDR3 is CASSVEFGSGLEAKNIQYF. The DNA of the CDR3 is TGTGCCAGCAGCGTAGAATTCGGCAGCGGGCTCGAAGCCAAAAACATTCAGTACTTC.

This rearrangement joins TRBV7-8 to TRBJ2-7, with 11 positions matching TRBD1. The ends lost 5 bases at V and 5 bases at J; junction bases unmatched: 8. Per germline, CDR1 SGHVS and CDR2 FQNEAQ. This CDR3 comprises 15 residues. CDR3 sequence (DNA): TGTGCCAGCAGCGGCCGGGACAGGGGGGCTCACGAGCAGTACTTC. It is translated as CASSGRDRGAHEQYF. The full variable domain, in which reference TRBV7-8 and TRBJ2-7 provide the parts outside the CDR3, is GAGVSQSPRYKVAKRGQDVALRCDPISGHVSLFWYQQALGQGPEFLTYFQNEAQLDKSGLPSDRFFAERPEGSVSTLKIQRTQQEDSAVYLCASSGRDRGAHEQYFGPGTRLTVT.

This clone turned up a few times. The CDR3 sequence is CASSMTGPTEAFF. CDR3 sequence (DNA): TGTGCCAGCAGCATGACAGGGCCCACTGAAGCTTTCTTT. The V call is TRBV13, the J call TRBJ1-1; 7 bases agree with TRBD1. This CDR3 spans 13 amino acids. Germline lookup yields CDR1 PRHDT and CDR2 FYEKMQ (reference sequence). V was clipped by 5 bases and J by 4 bases; unmatched bases: 4.

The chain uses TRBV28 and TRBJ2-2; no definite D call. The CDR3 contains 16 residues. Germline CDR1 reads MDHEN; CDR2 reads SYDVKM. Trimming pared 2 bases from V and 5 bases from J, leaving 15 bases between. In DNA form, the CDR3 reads TGTGCCAGCAGTTTACCGCCGGGTGAGGTGACCGGGGAGCTGTTTTTT. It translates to CASSLPPGEVTGELFF.

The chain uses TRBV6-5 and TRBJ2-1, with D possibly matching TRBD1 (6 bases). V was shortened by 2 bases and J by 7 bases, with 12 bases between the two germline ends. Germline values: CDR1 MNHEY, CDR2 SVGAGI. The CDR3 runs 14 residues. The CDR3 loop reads CASSYTGTRNEQFF. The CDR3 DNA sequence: TGTGCCAGCAGTTACACCGGGACAAGGAATGAGCAGTTCTTC.

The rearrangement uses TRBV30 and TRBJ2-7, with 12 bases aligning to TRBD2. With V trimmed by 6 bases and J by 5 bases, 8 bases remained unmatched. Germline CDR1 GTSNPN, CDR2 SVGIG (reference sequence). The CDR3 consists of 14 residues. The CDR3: CACTRLAGVDEQYF. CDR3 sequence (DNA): TGTGCCTGTACTAGACTAGCGGGAGTGGACGAGCAGTACTTC.

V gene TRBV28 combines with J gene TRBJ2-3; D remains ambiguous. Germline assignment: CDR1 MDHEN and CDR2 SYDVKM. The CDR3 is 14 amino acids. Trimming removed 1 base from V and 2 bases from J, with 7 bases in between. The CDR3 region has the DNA TGTGCCAGCAGTTTATCTGGAAACACAGATACGCAGTATTTT. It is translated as CASSLSGNTDTQYF.